The rows below give T cell receptor beta chains drawn from one sample of a study of shared clonotypes between healthy human individuals. TCRdb keeps only in-frame clones here, not all; method: immunoSEQ multiplex PCR. The profile covers roughly 600,000 clones, with roughly 98% appearing a single time and less than 0.35% taken by the ten largest. Source material: naive CD8+ T cells sorted from blood. Receptors originate from a man aged 30 to 39 in good health. Each CDR3 is given with its conserved first and last residue. D genes are given only for firm matches. Clone size is given for some rows only: seen once, a few or many times, or a class if the clone is expanded.

v_gene	j_gene	abundance	d_gene	CDR3nt	CDR3aa
TRBV6-1	TRBJ1-1	NA	NA	TGTGCCAGCCCGGGGACCAGGAACACTGAAGCTTTCTTT	CASPGTRNTEAFF
TRBV5-5	TRBJ2-7	NA	TRBD1	TGTGCCAGCAGCTACGGGACAGGGGGAGAGCAGTACTTC	CASSYGTGGEQYF
TRBV2	TRBJ2-7	NA	TRBD2	TGTGCCACCCTCCTGGGACTAGCGGGTGCCTACGAGCAGTACTTC	CATLLGLAGAYEQYF
TRBV29-1	TRBJ2-3	NA	NA	TGCAGCGTTGAATCCGCAGGGGAGTGGGATACGCAGTATTTT	CSVESAGEWDTQYF
TRBV9	TRBJ2-3	NA	NA	TGTGCCAGCAGTGAGGGGGAGGATTTGCTCACAGATACGCAGTATTTT	CASSEGEDLLTDTQYF
TRBV15	TRBJ2-7	once	NA	TGTGCCACCAGCGGGCTGATGGGGGGCCCGTCCTACGAGCAGTACTTC	CATSGLMGGPSYEQYF
TRBV6-4	TRBJ2-2	NA	NA	TGTGCCAGCAGTCACTCAAACACCGGGGAGCTGTTTTTT	CASSHSNTGELFF
TRBV27	TRBJ2-1	NA	TRBD2	TGTGCCAGCAGGCTAGCGGAGGTCGATGAGCAGTTCTTC	CASRLAEVDEQFF
TRBV4-1	TRBJ2-7	once	TRBD1	TGCGCCAGCAGCCCCCGGACAGGGGCCTACGAGCAGTACTTC	CASSPRTGAYEQYF
TRBV7-3	TRBJ2-7	NA	NA	TGTGCCAGCAGCCCCCGGGACGATGCGAACGAGCAGTACTTC	CASSPRDDANEQYF
TRBV6-1	TRBJ2-7	NA	TRBD1	TGTGCCAGCAGTGATCTTTCGACAGGGTACTACGAGCAGTACTTC	CASSDLSTGYYEQYF
TRBV7-3	TRBJ2-1	NA	TRBD2	TGTGCCAGCAGCGTACTAGCGGGGGGTGACGAGCAGTTCTTC	CASSVLAGGDEQFF
TRBV5-1	TRBJ2-5	NA	NA	TGCGCCAGCAGCTTGGAGGAGACCCAGTACTTC	CASSLEETQYF
TRBV2	TRBJ2-5	NA	NA	TGTGCCAGCAGTGTCCGGACCCGCGGCCAAGAGACCCAGTACTTC	CASSVRTRGQETQYF
TRBV7-8	TRBJ2-7	NA	NA	TGTGCCAGCAGCTTAGGGGGCCACCACGAGCAGTACTTC	CASSLGGHHEQYF
TRBV4-1	TRBJ2-7	NA	TRBD1	TGCGCCAGCAGCCAAATACCGACAGGGGGCTACGAGCAGTACTTC	CASSQIPTGGYEQYF
TRBV2	TRBJ2-1	once	NA	TGTGCCACCGAGGGAAGGCTGGATGAGCAGTTCTTC	CATEGRLDEQFF
TRBV27	TRBJ1-5	NA	NA	TGTGCCAGCAGTGAGGGGGGAAATCAGCCCCAGCATTTT	CASSEGGNQPQHF
TRBV5-4	TRBJ2-3	NA	NA	TGTGCCAGCAGCTTCCGGGATTCGAGCACAGATACGCAGTATTTT	CASSFRDSSTDTQYF
TRBV11-2	TRBJ2-1	NA	NA	TGTGCCAGCAGCAATGCCGTCATACAGGGACTCAATGAGCAGTTCTTC	CASSNAVIQGLNEQFF
TRBV2	TRBJ2-5	NA	TRBD2	TGTGCCAGCAGTGGAAACCAACTAGCGGGACGGCAAGAGACCCAGTACTTC	CASSGNQLAGRQETQYF
TRBV14	TRBJ2-1	NA	TRBD2	TGTGCCAGCAGCCAACTAGCGGGAGTTGAGCAGTTCTTC	CASSQLAGVEQFF
TRBV29-1	TRBJ2-7	NA	NA	TGCAGCGTGGCCGGCGACCCCTACGAGCAGTACTTC	CSVAGDPYEQYF
TRBV25-1	TRBJ2-2	NA	NA	TGTGCCTTCTCAATTGCCGGGGAGCTGTTTTTT	CAFSIAGELFF
TRBV21-1	TRBJ2-5	NA	NA	TGTGCCAGCAGCCCCGACAGGAGCCAAGAGACCCAGTACTTC	CASSPDRSQETQYF
TRBV9	TRBJ2-1	NA	NA	TGTGCCAGCAGCCCCGACAGTAACTACAATGAGCAGTTCTTC	CASSPDSNYNEQFF
TRBV11-2	TRBJ1-1	NA	TRBD1	TGTGCCACCAGCCAAAGACAGGGTTACACTGAAGCTTTCTTT	CATSQRQGYTEAFF
TRBV5-6	TRBJ2-7	NA	TRBD1	TGTGCCACCCAGACAGGGGCATTCTACGAGCAGTACTTC	CATQTGAFYEQYF
TRBV5-4	TRBJ2-7	NA	TRBD1	TGTGCCAGCAGCACCCGGGACAGGGTTTACGAGCAGTACTTC	CASSTRDRVYEQYF
TRBV6-4	TRBJ2-1	NA	NA	TGTGCCAGCAGTGACTCGAGCCTAGGCGCTGAGCAGTTCTTC	CASSDSSLGAEQFF
TRBV19	TRBJ2-1	NA	TRBD1	TGTGCCAGTTCGCCGGACAGGGACTACAATGAGCAGTTCTTC	CASSPDRDYNEQFF
TRBV5-5	TRBJ2-7	NA	TRBD2	TGTGCCAGCAGCCCAACTAGCGGGAGAAACTACGAGCAGTACTTC	CASSPTSGRNYEQYF
TRBV6-5	TRBJ1-2	NA	NA	TGTGCCAGCAGTTACTCTGCTTCATTTGGGGGCTACACCTTC	CASSYSASFGGYTF
TRBV9	TRBJ2-7	NA	TRBD2	TGTGCCAGCAGCGTAGCTCAGAGACTAGCGGGAGCCCCCTACGAGCAGTACTTC	CASSVAQRLAGAPYEQYF
TRBV10-3	TRBJ2-1	NA	NA	TGTGCCATCACTACAGGCTCCTACAATGAGCAGTTCTTC	CAITTGSYNEQFF
TRBV7-9	TRBJ2-3	NA	NA	TGTGCCAGCAGCAAAGGTCGGGATACGCAGTATTTT	CASSKGRDTQYF
TRBV5-1	TRBJ1-4	NA	TRBD1	TGCGCCAGCAGGCCTGAGGGACAGAATAATGAAAAACTGTTTTTT	CASRPEGQNNEKLFF
TRBV7-9	TRBJ2-1	NA	NA	TGTGCCAGCAGCTTATATGACAAGGCGAGGGGTCAGAATGAGCAGTTCTTC	CASSLYDKARGQNEQFF